This TCR beta chain was recorded in a study of liver allograft versus peripheral blood T cells. Study summary: Intrahepatic T cell receptor repertoires from transplanted livers were compared against repertoires in recipients' peripheral blood. Study-level results: Intragraft T cell receptor repertoires of liver allografts were reported to differ from peripheral blood repertoires.

Each CDR3 protein gets one entry after TCRdb re-called the reads with MiXCR. The sample consists of 9,500 to 12,000 distinct CDR3 sequences, approximately 19% of them appearing once. Deletions cut 7 bases from V and 5 bases from J, with 14 bases between. This CDR3 region has 13 residues. Germline assignment: CDR1 KGHSY and CDR2 FQNENV. This clonotype appeared a few times. What it recognizes is unknown. The chain carries TRBV16 and TRBJ1-1, with D perhaps TRBD1 (6 bases). This sequence originates from a human patient who had a liver transplant. Some T cells may have originated in the graft donor. CDR3 amino acids: CASTKSQGTEAFF. The DNA for the CDR3 is TGTGCCAGCACCAAGAGCCAGGGGACTGAAGCTTTCTTT.